The present TCR beta chain was sequenced within a study of Tregs in tolerant kidney transplant recipients. Study information: Mixed chimerism was transient after nonmyeloablative marrow transplants from related graft donors.

Thawed PBMCs were FACS-sorted into unstimulated CD4+CD25+CD127- regulatory T cells, CD4+CD25- non-regulatory cells, CD4 and CD8 cells. An overnight rest at 37°C with around 210 IU/ml IL-2 preceded regulatory T cell sorting from thawed PBMCs. CDR1 and CDR2 (germline): MGHDK, SYGVNS. Trimming removed 4 bases from V and 2 bases from J, with 8 bases in between. The CDR3 length is 13 residues. Produced via immunoSEQ multiplex PCR; TCRdb's table is partial and in-frame only. The table includes just under 65,000 clones, 95% to 98% detected once. The TCR comes from a human donor who received a combined kidney and bone marrow transplant. The sequencing used Tregs from blood, collected before the transplant. The chain carries TRBV25-1 and TRBJ1-2; D might be TRBD1 (6 bases). CDR3 in DNA: TGTGCCAGCAGTGTACAGGGAAACTATGGCTACACCTTC. This gives the protein CASSVQGNYGYTF.